These 29 T cell receptor beta chains originate from one sample sequenced in a study of blood T cell repertoires in COVID-19. TCRdb's table, derived via immunoSEQ multiplex PCR, lists solely in-frame clones and lacks some. The repertoire includes 220,000 or so clones, approximately 84% of them detected once, and 1.9% sits in the top ten. Material for sequencing was peripheral blood. All receptors come from a woman older than 75 with acute or convalescent COVID-19.

On this clone itself: Lacking the conserved final phenylalanine or tryptophan, this CDR3 likely reflects a read error. It is unclear where the CDR3 begins or ends on the DNA, so no DNA is shown, and the CDR3 is as TCRdb lists it. This chain uses TRBV21-1 with TRBJ2-7; whether TRBD2, the table's D call, matches the DNA was not checked. TRBV21-1 is classified as a pseudogene. The CDR3 length equals 12 residues, ends included. The CDR3 region is CASSKYAGGPDG.

The chain uses TRBV2 and TRBJ1-1, with D perhaps TRBD1 (6 bases). Germline V gene sequence: CDR1 SNHLY, CDR2 FYNNEI. The germline V and J ends were trimmed by 7 bases and 4 bases, with 13 bases remaining between them. There are 13 residues in the CDR3. As DNA, the CDR3 is TGTGCCAGCATAAGGGGGATAGGCACTGAAGCTTTCTTT. Amino acids: CASIRGIGTEAFF.

The chain has TRBV28 and TRBJ2-1, with 7 bases aligning to TRBD1. Germline CDR1 is MDHEN and CDR2 is SYDVKM. CDR3 length: 14 residues. V lost 0 bases to trimming and J lost 4 bases; unmatched junction nucleotides: 0. The CDR3 loop is CASSLWDRYNEQFF. CDR3 bases: TGTGCCAGCAGTTTATGGGACAGGTACAATGAGCAGTTCTTC.

The chain is built from TRBV4-1 and TRBJ1-4, with TRBD1 matching over 7 bases. The V segment lost 2 bases and the J segment 8 bases; nucleotides outside the gene matches: 8. The CDR3 covers 15 residues. Germline lookup yields CDR1 MGHRA and CDR2 YSYEKL. CDR3 region: CASSQQGGRGEKLFF. The CDR3 DNA reads TGCGCCAGCAGCCAACAAGGGGGCAGGGGCGAAAAACTGTTTTTT.

This clone was counted between two and nine times. The chain carries TRBV12-1 and TRBJ2-1; the D segment call TRBD2 is taken from the table without a DNA check. TRBV12-1 is marked as a pseudogene. CDR3 length: 17 amino acids. The CDR3, as DNA: TGTGCCAGCAGCTCAAAAACCCGCGGGCCAGATGCCAGTGAGCAGTTCTTC. As protein: CASSSKTRGPDASEQFF.

V gene TRBV20-1 combines with J gene TRBJ2-7; 9 bases map to TRBD1. Germline V gene lookup returns CDR1 DFQATT and CDR2 SNEGSKA (reference sequence). V was clipped by 3 bases and J by 6 bases; unmatched bases: 6. The CDR3 extends over 13 amino acids. CDR3 amino acids: CSASGTGISEQYF. CDR3 bases: TGCAGTGCTAGTGGGACAGGGATCTCCGAGCAGTACTTC.

This clone was observed a handful of times. The rearrangement uses TRBV7-2 and TRBJ1-3; 11 nucleotides align to TRBD1. This CDR3 comprises 15 residues. The V gene end was trimmed by 1 base and the J gene end by 8 bases; junction bases not matched to a gene: 4. CDR1 is SGHTA and CDR2 is FQGNSA in the germline V gene. The CDR3 coding sequence is TGTGCCAGCAGCTTAGGCGGGACAGGGGGAGACACCATATATTTT. Translating gives CASSLGGTGGDTIYF.

The chain has TRBV7-9 and TRBJ2-3; D is undetermined. The V end was cut by 2 bases, the J end by 5 bases, with 2 bases between. Germline CDR1 SEHNR, CDR2 FQNEAQ (reference sequence). This CDR3 comprises 11 residues. The CDR3 region is CASSLLDTQYF. For the CDR3, the DNA is TGTGCCAGCAGCTTACTAGATACGCAGTATTTT.

The V call is TRBV7-6, the J call TRBJ2-7, with D possibly matching TRBD2 (7 bases). This CDR3 has 15 amino acids. Germline CDR1 SGHVS, CDR2 FNYEAQ. V lost 5 bases and J lost 7, with 21 bases in between. The chain's CDR3 is CASSQYRGGVGEQYF. CDR3 sequence (DNA): TGTGCCAGCAGCCAATATAGGGGGGGTGTAGGGGAGCAGTACTTC.

The V gene is TRBV6-2 or TRBV6-3, the J gene TRBJ1-5, with TRBD1 matching 7 bases. J lost 2 bases, V lost 5 bases, and 9 bases had no gene match. This CDR3 has 16 residues. Germline CDR1 and CDR2: MNHEY and SVGEGT. DNA of the CDR3: TGTGCCAGCAGTCTCTTTCAGGGGGTGGGCAATCAGCCCCAGCATTTT. Amino acids: CASSLFQGVGNQPQHF.

This clone was seen a handful of times. This sequence joins TRBV15 and TRBJ1-2; TRBD1 matches at 7 bases. CDR3 length equals 14 residues. V lost 3 bases to trimming and J lost 4 bases; unmatched junction nucleotides: 5. CDR1 is LNHNV, CDR2 YYDKDF, per germline (reference sequence). The CDR3 DNA reads as TGTGCCACCAGCAGTGCAACAGGGGCCTATGGCTACACCTTC. Protein: CATSSATGAYGYTF.

This chain links TRBV6-2 or TRBV6-3 with TRBJ1-2; the D gene is possibly TRBD1 (5 bases). The CDR3 runs to 13 residues. Germline values: CDR1 MNHEY, CDR2 SVGEGT. The germline V and J ends were trimmed by 5 bases and 2 bases, with 9 bases remaining between them. The CDR3 DNA reads TGTGCCAGCAGTAGACCAGGGAACTATGGCTACACCTTC. This translates into CASSRPGNYGYTF.

The CDR3 region is CASSSLIGGQRETEAFF. In DNA form, the CDR3 reads TGTGCCAGCAGTTCGCTTATTGGTGGACAAAGGGAAACTGAAGCTTTCTTT. This chain links TRBV27 with TRBJ1-1; weak D call: TRBD1 (5 bases). From germline, CDR1 is MNHEY and CDR2 SMNVEV (reference sequence). The CDR3 totals 17 residues. The V and J ends lost 4 bases and 5 bases respectively, with 23 bases between them.

This clone was observed once. The V and J genes are TRBV4-2 and TRBJ2-5; 11 bases match TRBD2. Germline lookup yields CDR1 LGHNA and CDR2 YNFKEQ. This CDR3 has 15 residues. V gave up 1 base and J gave up 5 bases; unmatched junction bases: 3. The CDR3 sequence is CASSQGPSGRETQYF. The CDR3 nucleotides read TGTGCCAGCAGCCAAGGACCTAGCGGGAGGGAGACCCAGTACTTC.

The V and J genes are TRBV27 and TRBJ1-6; 7 nucleotides line up with TRBD1. The CDR3 is 15 residues long. Per germline, CDR1 MNHEY and CDR2 SMNVEV (reference sequence). V was pared by 5 bases and J by 7 bases, with 8 bases of the junction left unmatched. DNA for the CDR3: TGTGCCAGCAGTACCTCGACAGGGTTCAATTCACCCCTCCACTTT. Its translation is CASSTSTGFNSPLHF.

The chain employs TRBV6-4 and TRBJ2-1; the match to TRBD2 covers 7 bases. CDR3 length: 17 amino acids. Germline V gene lookup returns CDR1 MRHNA and CDR2 SNTAGT. V gave up 1 base and J gave up 4 bases; unmatched junction bases: 10. The CDR3 loop is CASSDFPAGSGYNEQFF. The CDR3, as DNA: TGTGCCAGCAGTGACTTTCCAGCGGGATCTGGGTACAATGAGCAGTTCTTC.

The CDR3 is CASTDTGNYGYTF. The CDR3 bases are TGTGCCAGCACCGATACAGGGAACTATGGCTACACCTTC. V gene TRBV21-1 combines with J gene TRBJ1-2; the table assigns TRBD1, which was not confirmed against the DNA. TRBV21-1 is listed as a pseudogene. This CDR3 region has 13 residues.

This chain uses TRBV6-5 with TRBJ2-1; maybe TRBD2 (5 bases). With 6 bases removed from V and 4 bases from J, the gap between germline ends came to 13 bases. The CDR3 is 14 amino acids. From germline, CDR1 is MNHEY and CDR2 SVGAGI. Written as DNA, the CDR3 is TGTGCCAGCAGAGACGGGGAGCGTTACAATGAGCAGTTCTTC. Translating it yields CASRDGERYNEQFF.

CDR3 bases: TGTGCCAGCAGCTTGGCGGGCTCCTATGGCTACACCTTC. Protein product: CASSLAGSYGYTF. The V and J genes are TRBV7-9 and TRBJ1-2; unclear D gene. Per germline, CDR1 SEHNR and CDR2 FQNEAQ (reference sequence). V was shortened by 3 bases and J by 4 bases, with 9 bases between the two germline ends. The CDR3 covers 13 residues.

The CDR3 loop is CASSLVAGGLYGYTF. The CDR3 DNA reads as TGCGCCAGCAGCTTGGTGGCAGGGGGCCTCTATGGCTACACCTTC. The J gene is TRBJ1-2, the V gene TRBV5-1; TRBD1 matches at 8 bases. This CDR3 spans 15 amino acids. Germline CDR1 is SGHRS and CDR2 is YFSETQ. V was pared by 0 bases and J by 4 bases, with 5 bases of the junction left unmatched.

The chain employs TRBV28 and TRBJ2-1; TRBD2 aligns across 8 bases. Germline V gives CDR1 MDHEN, CDR2 SYDVKM. The CDR3 totals 16 residues. The ends lost 6 bases at V and 3 bases at J; junction bases unmatched: 10. CDR3 nucleotide sequence: TGTGCCAGCAGAATCGGGGGGGTAGGTGGCTACAATGAGCAGTTCTTC. Protein: CASRIGGVGGYNEQFF. The entire variable domain, with the rest obtained from reference TRBV28 and TRBJ2-1, is as follows: DVKVTQSSRYLVKRTGEKVFLECVQDMDHENMFWYRQDPGLGLRLIYFSYDVKMKEKGDIPEGYSVSREKKERFSLILESASTNQTSMYLCASRIGGVGGYNEQFFGPGTRLTVL.

The chain is built from TRBV5-4 and TRBJ2-3; TRBD2 aligns across 10 bases. V dropped 4 bases and J dropped 5; count of bases not matched to a gene: 7. This CDR3 has 15 residues. Per germline, CDR1 SGHNT and CDR2 YYREEE (reference sequence). For the CDR3, the DNA is TGTGCCAGCAGCCCTAGCGGGGGCCAGGGAGATACGCAGTATTTT. It translates to CASSPSGGQGDTQYF.

The J gene is TRBJ1-2, the V gene TRBV7-9; the D is unclear. Trimming took off 1 base at V and 4 bases at J, with 7 bases between the two ends. The germline CDR1 and CDR2 sequences are SEHNR and FQNEAQ (reference sequence). The CDR3 contains 13 residues. In nucleotides, the CDR3 is TGTGCCAGCAGCTTAGGGGGAGTCTATGGCTACACCTTC. Amino acids: CASSLGGVYGYTF.

The J gene is TRBJ1-1, the V gene TRBV3-1 (or the pseudogene TRBV3-2); TRBD1 aligns across 7 bases. CDR1 is LGHDT, CDR2 YNNKEL, per germline (reference sequence). This CDR3 is 14 amino acids long. V lost 5 bases and J lost 0; bases outside the gene matches: 3. The CDR3 DNA is TGTGCCAGCAGCTCCGGACAGGTGAACACTGAAGCTTTCTTT. Translation: CASSSGQVNTEAFF.

CDR3: CASGLRDRSYEQYF. CDR3 in DNA: TGTGCTAGTGGTTTGAGGGACAGATCCTACGAGCAGTACTTC. This chain connects TRBV12-5 to TRBJ2-7; 7 bases align to TRBD1. The germline CDR1 and CDR2 sequences are LGHNT and FRNRAP. The CDR3 totals 14 residues. The trim removed 2 bases at V and 1 base at J, leaving 2 bases unmatched.

The chain couples TRBV4-1 to TRBJ2-1, with unresolved D. Trimming removed 1 base at V and 6 bases at J, with 13 bases between. The length of the CDR3 is 15 residues. The V gene's germline CDR1 is MGHRA and CDR2 YSYEKL. The CDR3 reads CASSQGPGVRNEQFF. CDR3 nucleotides: TGCGCCAGCAGCCAAGGCCCCGGAGTACGCAATGAGCAGTTCTTC.

The V and J genes are TRBV5-1 and TRBJ2-7, with D possibly matching TRBD1 (6 bases). Germline CDR1 and CDR2: SGHRS and YFSETQ. V lost 2 bases to trimming and J lost 3 bases, with 15 bases between them. This CDR3 has 15 amino acids. The CDR3 spells CASSLRSGEIYEQYF. As DNA, the CDR3 is TGCGCCAGCAGCTTAAGATCAGGGGAAATCTACGAGCAGTACTTC. Drawing the rest from reference TRBV5-1 and TRBJ2-7, the complete variable domain is KAGVTQTPRYLIKTRGQQVTLSCSPISGHRSVSWYQQTPGQGLQFLFEYFSETQRNKGNFPGRFSGRQFSNSRSEMNVSTLELGDSALYLCASSLRSGEIYEQYFGPGTRLTVT.

The chain links TRBV28 to TRBJ2-1, with TRBD1 matching 10 bases. This CDR3 region has 15 residues. Germline CDR1 MDHEN, CDR2 SYDVKM. V lost 4 bases and J lost 2; bases outside the gene matches: 2. CDR3 nucleotide sequence: TGTGCCAGCAGTTCGGGACAGGGGACCTACAATGAGCAGTTCTTC. Translation gives CASSSGQGTYNEQFF.

The chain is built from TRBV10-2 and TRBJ1-2; TRBD1 might be the D (5 bases). Trimming removed 9 bases at V and 2 bases at J, with 13 bases between. This CDR3 comprises 13 residues. Looked up from germline, CDR1 is WSHSY and CDR2 is SAAADI. The chain's CDR3 is CASAPGGNYGYTF. CDR3 nucleotide sequence: TGCGCCAGTGCTCCCGGGGGGAACTATGGCTACACCTTC.